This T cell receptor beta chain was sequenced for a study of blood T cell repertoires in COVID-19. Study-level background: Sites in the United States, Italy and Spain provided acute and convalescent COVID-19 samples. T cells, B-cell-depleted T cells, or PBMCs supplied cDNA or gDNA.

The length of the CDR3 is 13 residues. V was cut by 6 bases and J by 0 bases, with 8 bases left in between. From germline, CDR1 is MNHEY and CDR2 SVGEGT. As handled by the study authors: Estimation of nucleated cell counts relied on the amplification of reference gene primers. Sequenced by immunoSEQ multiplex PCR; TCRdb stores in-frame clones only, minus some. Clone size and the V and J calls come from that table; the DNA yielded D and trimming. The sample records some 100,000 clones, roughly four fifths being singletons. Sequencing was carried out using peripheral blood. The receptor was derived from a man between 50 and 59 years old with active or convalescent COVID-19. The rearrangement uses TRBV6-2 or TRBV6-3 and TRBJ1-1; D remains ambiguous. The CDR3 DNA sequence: TGTGCCAGCAGCCGAGAGCTGAACACTGAAGCTTTCTTT. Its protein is CASSRELNTEAFF.